This record covers a single T cell receptor (beta chain). Its antigen remains unidentified. No much larger clone exists at a distance of one base, and base qualities are not known. This entry comes from a study of cytomegalovirus exposure and HLA in healthy donors (dated by TCRdb to about 2017). About the study as a whole: According to a later analysis, one platform produced both the roughly 120 validation repertoires and the 670 or so repertoires of the first cohort. The study was designed to test whether signatures of past pathogen exposure could be identified by cataloging public T cell receptors. In addition to the first cohort of approximately 650 subjects, a separate validation cohort of 100 to 150 different subjects was used. High-throughput TCR immunosequencing, statistical association of individual TCRs with disease status, and machine learning were combined to predict cytomegalovirus infection status. Overall results and qualifications from the work: The study listed over 150 TCR beta chains as associated with cytomegalovirus. Subsequent analysis determined that TCRs grouped into clusters in the first cohort also showed a tendency toward co-occurrence across the 130 or so validation repertoires, and approximately 94% of cluster scores exceeded 0. The classifier was reported to diagnose cytomegalovirus status with high specificity and sensitivity in both the original cohort and the validation cohort. A few of the identified cytomegalovirus-associated TCR beta chains were confirmed in vitro to be specific for cytomegalovirus antigens. Most TCR sequences were seen in very few donors, while some public TCRs were found in many individuals. It was suggested by the authors that the approach could potentially be generalized to other disease states and immunological phenotypes. A later analysis lacked HLA typing for the validation cohort, so it scored co-occurrence in that cohort across all 110 or so repertoires.

V was cut back by 10 bases and J by 6 bases, leaving a gap of 18 bases between them. Looking up the germline V gene (reference sequence) yields CDR1 LNHDA and CDR2 SQIVND. The CDR3 covers 13 residues, taking in both the cysteine and the phenylalanine. Solely the CDR3 DNA is kept, with 39 bases framed from the first base. Library preparation employed the immunoSEQ multiplex PCR assay. The authors processed their data as follows. A statistical classification framework was developed to diagnose cytomegalovirus status using the catalog of TCR beta chain sequences. Imported from immuneACCESS, the table was reduced by TCRdb to in-frame sequences with V and J called. These copies leave out some clones; in studies compared against another copy, an unresolved V gene accounts for under half, and the cause of the remainder is not known. The V and J calls and clone size were taken over from that table, and D and trimming were inferred from the DNA. Present in this sample are 70,000 to 80,000 clones, 90% to 95% of which were seen just once. 3.2% of the sample is held by the ten biggest clonotypes.

Donors formed part of the validation cohort, which comprised about 130 subjects and was distinct from the first cohort of over 500 subjects. This TCR was recovered from a woman in her late teens or twenties in good health and CMV-seropositive. The V and J genes are TRBV19 and TRBJ2-5, with a weak D call of TRBD2 (6 bases match). The sequencing input was PBMCs. In nucleotides, the sequence is TGTGCCACGGGAGATCTAGAGAGAAAGACCCAGTACTTC. It codes for CATGDLERKTQYF.